The 29 T cell receptor beta chains presented below share a single source sample, sequenced in a study of blood T cells in healthy people across ages. Then a second PCR, running roughly 7 to 11 cycles, was carried out with a sample-barcoded 5' primer and a J-beta primer mix. TCRdb reanalysed the 5' RACE reads using MiXCR and keeps one entry per CDR3 protein. The sample has under 2,000,000 distinct CDR3 sequences, about 50% seen once. The sequenced material came from blood. All receptors come from a woman in her forties in good health.

The V gene is TRBV20-1, the J gene TRBJ1-5, with D perhaps matching TRBD1 (6 bases). Between the trimmed V and J ends, which lost 0 bases and 0 bases, there was a span of 9 bases. Germline V gene sequence: CDR1 DFQATT, CDR2 SNEGSKA (reference sequence). CDR3 length: 15 residues. The CDR3 is CSAREKQGSNQPQHF. The CDR3 coding sequence is TGCAGTGCTAGAGAGAAACAGGGTAGCAATCAGCCCCAGCATTTT.

This clonotype was detected a few times. The chain couples TRBV20-1 to TRBJ2-1; 11 nucleotides agree with TRBD2. The V segment lost 5 bases and the J segment 9 bases; nucleotides outside the gene matches: 12. The CDR3 sequence is 15 residues long. Germline values: CDR1 DFQATT, CDR2 SNEGSKA (reference sequence). CDR3: CSAPPYSGGAGEQFF. CDR3 bases: TGCAGTGCTCCTCCATATAGCGGGGGGGCCGGTGAGCAGTTCTTC.

This clonotype came up a few times. The chain uses TRBV7-2 and TRBJ2-1, with a tentative D call TRBD1 (6 bases). The CDR3 is made up of 15 amino acids. CDR1 is SGHTA, CDR2 FQGNSA, per germline. Trimming removed 1 base from V and 4 bases from J, with 11 bases in between. CDR3 nucleotides: TGTGCCAGCAGCTTAGGTTATCAGGGGTACAATGAGCAGTTCTTC. Translated: CASSLGYQGYNEQFF.

The rearrangement links TRBV29-1 to TRBJ2-1; a weak D match, TRBD2 (6 bases). This CDR3 is 14 amino acids long. The germline V gene has CDR1 SQVTM and CDR2 ANQGSEA. V gave up 7 bases and J gave up 6 bases, with 19 bases separating them. CDR3 nucleotides: TGCAGCGGGAGGGGAAGGGTGACTAGCAATGAGCAGTTCTTC. Translated, it gives CSGRGRVTSNEQFF.

J is TRBJ1-2 and V is TRBV29-1, with D perhaps TRBD1 (6 bases). The V end lost 6 bases, the J end lost 0 bases, and 17 bases lay between the germline ends. Per the germline V gene, CDR1 is SQVTM and CDR2 is ANQGSEA. This CDR3 region has 15 residues. The CDR3 DNA reads TGCAGCGTGGGGGGGGCCGCCGGGGCTAACTATGGCTACACCTTC. Amino acids: CSVGGAAGANYGYTF.

This chain connects TRBV21-1 to TRBJ2-7; the table's D call, TRBD1, was not checked against the DNA. TRBV21-1 represents a pseudogene. CDR3 length: 15 residues. This CDR3 reads CASNQQGLVYYEQYF. CDR3 nucleotides: TGTGCCAGCAACCAACAGGGTCTTGTCTACTACGAGCAGTACTTC.

This clonotype has more than one count but fewer than ten. The chain uses TRBV6-2 or TRBV6-3 and TRBJ2-1, with D perhaps matching TRBD2 (6 bases). Between the trimmed V and J ends, which lost 2 bases and 5 bases, there was a span of 19 bases. Germline CDR1 and CDR2: MNHEY and SVGEGT. The CDR3 runs 17 residues. The CDR3: CASSYGGAGIGDNEQFF. The DNA of the CDR3 is TGTGCCAGCAGTTACGGTGGAGCGGGTATTGGAGACAATGAGCAGTTCTTC.

The chain joins TRBV7-8 to TRBJ2-1; 14 bases match TRBD2. V shed 5 bases and J 3 bases; nucleotides not matched to a gene: 12. This CDR3 region has 19 residues. CDR1 and CDR2 (germline): SGHVS, FQNEAQ. CDR3 amino acids: CASSHPPGLAGDNYNEQFF. CDR3 DNA sequence: TGTGCCAGCAGCCATCCTCCGGGACTAGCGGGGGACAACTACAATGAGCAGTTCTTC.

Details on this clonotype: Compared with germline, one end of the junction differs, possibly owing to a read error. This chain joins TRBV7-6 and TRBJ2-1; perhaps D is TRBD1 or TRBD2 (6 bases each). Looked up from germline, CDR1 is SGHVS and CDR2 is FNYEAQ. The CDR3 totals 12 residues. This CDR3 reads CAGSLGGNEQFF. In DNA, the CDR3 is TGTGCCGGCAGCTTAGGGGGGAATGAGCAGTTCTTC.

This clonotype has more than one count but fewer than ten. The chain uses TRBV6-6 and TRBJ1-2; TRBD1 might be the D (6 bases). Germline V gene lookup returns CDR1 MNHNY and CDR2 SVGAGI (reference sequence). This CDR3 has 16 amino acids. V lost 0 bases to trimming and J lost 0 bases, with 11 bases between them. This CDR3 is CASSYSWDTTNYGYTF. For the CDR3, the DNA is TGTGCCAGCAGTTACTCATGGGACACAACTAACTATGGCTACACCTTC.

The chain uses TRBV6-2 or TRBV6-3 and TRBJ2-7, with D unresolved. CDR3 length: 13 amino acids. Germline V gene data show CDR1 as MNHEY and CDR2 as SVGEGT. V was cut by 11 bases and J by 1 base, with 15 bases left in between. CDR3 in amino acids: CAAPTRVSYEQYF. Written as DNA, the CDR3 is TGTGCCGCACCGACACGAGTGTCCTACGAGCAGTACTTC.

The chain is built from TRBV12-3 or TRBV12-4 and TRBJ2-1; 8 bases are shared with TRBD2. Germline trimming cut 4 bases from V and 5 bases from J; bases unmatched to any gene: 10. The CDR3 spans 16 residues. The CDR3 loop reads CASSSGGFTVNNEQFF. The CDR3 nucleotides read TGTGCCAGCAGTTCGGGGGGGTTTACGGTCAACAATGAGCAGTTCTTC.

The chain uses TRBV20-1 and TRBJ2-1, with 7 positions matching TRBD2. J gave up 2 bases and V 5 bases, and 15 bases lay outside the gene matches. Germline assignment: CDR1 DFQATT and CDR2 SNEGSKA (reference sequence). CDR3 size: 17 residues. The CDR3 region is CSARRLAAVAAYNEQFF. The CDR3 DNA is TGCAGTGCTCGGAGACTAGCTGCGGTGGCGGCCTACAATGAGCAGTTCTTC.

This rearrangement joins TRBV28 to TRBJ2-7, with TRBD2 matching 7 bases. Looked up from germline, CDR1 is MDHEN and CDR2 is SYDVKM. The CDR3 is made up of 16 amino acids. Germline trimming cut 6 bases from V and 0 bases from J; bases unmatched to any gene: 11. CDR3 amino acids: CASSSQRGWSSYEQYF. The CDR3 region has the DNA TGTGCCAGCAGCTCCCAGCGGGGCTGGAGCTCCTACGAGCAGTACTTC.

This clonotype appeared a few times. The chain is built from TRBV12-5 and TRBJ1-2, with 9 bases fitting TRBD1. Germline lookup yields CDR1 LGHNT and CDR2 FRNRAP. After removal of 5 bases from V and 8 bases from J, the junction contained 6 bases not matched to a gene. The CDR3 covers 13 residues. CDR3 sequence (DNA): TGTGCTAGTGGTCCACAGGGGGCAAGAGGCTACACCTTC. Its protein is CASGPQGARGYTF.

V is TRBV20-1 and J is TRBJ2-7; D is unresolved. The better agreement between TRBJ2-5 and the DNA end casts doubt on the J call. The germline CDR1 and CDR2 sequences are DFQATT and SNEGSKA (reference sequence). CDR3 length equals 13 residues. The DNA of the CDR3 is TGCAGTGCCCGACGCATAGGACCAGAGACCCAGTACTTC. As protein: CSARRIGPETQYF.

This clonotype was recorded at least ten times. The V call is TRBV7-9, the J call TRBJ2-7; perhaps TRBD1 as D (5 bases). This CDR3 is built from 13 residues. Germline V gene sequence: CDR1 SEHNR, CDR2 FQNEAQ (reference sequence). V lost 1 base and J 5 bases, leaving 9 bases between the germline ends. The CDR3 DNA is TGTGCCAGCAGCTTAGGGGGCTTGAACGAGCAGTACTTC. It specifies CASSLGGLNEQYF.

Written as DNA, the CDR3 is TGTGCCAGCAGCAACTCTGTGCAAGGGGCCAACGTCCTGACTTTC. As protein: CASSNSVQGANVLTF. This sequence joins TRBV6-2 or TRBV6-3 and TRBJ2-6; D is unclear. The CDR3 sequence is 15 residues long. Between the trimmed V and J ends, which lost 6 bases and 4 bases, there was a span of 13 bases. The germline V gene has CDR1 MNHEY and CDR2 SVGEGT.

This clonotype occurred a few times. CDR3 sequence: CASQPGLATDTQYF. CDR3 sequence (DNA): TGTGCCAGCCAGCCTGGACTTGCCACAGATACGCAGTATTTT. The chain combines TRBV2 with TRBJ2-3, with D possibly TRBD2 on 5 matching bases. The CDR3 consists of 14 residues. V was cut by 8 bases and J by 2 bases, with 14 bases left in between. Germline V CDR1 and CDR2: SNHLY, FYNNEI.

This clonotype was observed a handful of times. V gene TRBV7-3 combines with J gene TRBJ2-5; D may correspond to TRBD1 or TRBD2 (6 bases each). Germline V lookup: CDR1 SGHTA, CDR2 FQGTGA. This CDR3 has 15 residues. Trimming left V 5 bases short and J 5 bases short, with 18 bases between. DNA of the CDR3: TGTGCCAGCAGCCCGCTAGGGGGGAACGGGGAGACCCAGTACTTC. This gives the protein CASSPLGGNGETQYF.

This clonotype was observed a handful of times. The chain carries TRBV7-3 and TRBJ2-3; TRBD2 matches 8 bases. Germline V lookup: CDR1 SGHTA, CDR2 FQGTGA. The CDR3 totals 15 residues. Losses at the gene ends were 5 bases for V and 2 bases for J; bases not matched to a gene: 6. The CDR3 is CASSGSGGFTDTQYF. CDR3 bases: TGTGCCAGCAGCGGGTCGGGGGGGTTCACAGATACGCAGTATTTT.

This clonotype showed up just once. This chain joins TRBV6-2 or TRBV6-3 and TRBJ2-7; unclear D gene. V lost 1 base to trimming and J lost 5 bases, with 9 bases between them. The CDR3 is 13 residues long. Germline loops: CDR1 MNHEY, CDR2 SVGEGT. The CDR3 loop is CASSYFGEHEQYF. The DNA of the CDR3 is TGTGCCAGCAGTTACTTTGGGGAACACGAGCAGTACTTC.

This chain connects TRBV18 to TRBJ1-2, with no clear D. Germline V gives CDR1 KGHSH, CDR2 LQKENI. Trimming took 3 bases from V and 8 from J, leaving 13 bases between them. This CDR3 has 13 amino acids. CDR3 loop: CASSPETPMGYTF. The CDR3 nucleotides read TGTGCCAGCTCACCCGAGACGCCTATGGGCTACACCTTC.

CDR3 nucleotide sequence: TGTGCCAGCAGCCCAGAGGGACAGTGGGTTTATGGCTACACCTTC. Encoded protein: CASSPEGQWVYGYTF. The chain has TRBV14 and TRBJ1-2; 7 bases agree with TRBD1. V lost 4 bases, J lost 5 bases, and 10 bases stayed unmatched. CDR3 size: 15 residues. The germline gives CDR1 SGHDN, CDR2 FVKESK. The whole variable domain, filled in from reference TRBV14 and TRBJ1-2, reads EAGVTQFPSHSVIEKGQTVTLRCDPISGHDNLYWYRRVMGKEIKFLLHFVKESKQDESGMPNNRFLAERTGGTYSTLKVQPAELEDSGVYFCASSPEGQWVYGYTFGSGTRLTVV.

This clonotype was detected a few times. The genes are TRBV20-1 and TRBJ2-5; either TRBD1 or TRBD2 may fit D (6 bases each). Between the trimmed V and J ends, which lost 3 bases and 5 bases, there was a span of 13 bases. In germline, CDR1 is DFQATT, CDR2 SNEGSKA (reference sequence). The length of the CDR3 is 13 residues. The CDR3 nucleotides are TGCAGTGCTAGCTGGGGGGCGCCCGAGACCCAGTACTTC. Translated, it gives CSASWGAPETQYF.

The CDR3 protein is CASSGGQGASNKLAKNIQYF. The CDR3 coding sequence is TGTGCCAGCAGTGGGGGACAGGGGGCTTCCAACAAACTAGCCAAAAACATTCAGTACTTC. The J gene is TRBJ2-4, the V gene TRBV6-1; 12 bases match TRBD1. CDR1 MNHNS and CDR2 SASEGT come from the germline V gene. CDR3 size: 20 residues. V gave up 4 bases and J gave up 0 bases; unmatched junction bases: 13.

The genes are TRBV4-1 and TRBJ2-7, with TRBD1 as a possible D gene (6 bases). Germline-derived CDR1 and CDR2 are MGHRA and YSYEKL. This CDR3 has 15 amino acids. Trimming stripped 3 bases from V and 3 bases from J, with 15 bases between. In DNA, the CDR3 is TGCGCCAGCAGCCAGTACTTCAAGGGGGTCTACGAGCAGTACTTC. Its protein is CASSQYFKGVYEQYF.

V is TRBV7-9 and J is TRBJ1-6; D remains unclear. Trimming took 1 base from V and 16 from J, leaving 11 bases between them. Germline lookup yields CDR1 SEHNR and CDR2 FQNEAQ (reference sequence). This CDR3 comprises 12 residues. CDR3 sequence: CASSLEGSVLHF. Here the CDR3 DNA reads TGTGCCAGCAGCTTAGAGGGCAGCGTTCTCCACTTT. The entire variable domain, with the rest obtained from reference TRBV7-9 and TRBJ1-6, is as follows: DTGVSQNPRHKITKRGQNVTFRCDPISEHNRLYWYRQTLGQGPEFLTYFQNEAQLEKSRLLSDRFSAERPKGSFSTLEIQRTEQGDSAMYLCASSLEGSVLHFGNGTRLTVT.

This clonotype was picked up one time. The chain joins TRBV18 to TRBJ2-1, with no clear D. Looked up from germline, CDR1 is KGHSH and CDR2 is LQKENI. The V end was cut by 0 bases, the J end by 5 bases, with 14 bases between. This CDR3 region has 16 residues. In DNA form, the CDR3 reads TGTGCCAGCTCACCACCGAACGCGATAGGCCACAATGAGCAGTTCTTC. Its protein is CASSPPNAIGHNEQFF.